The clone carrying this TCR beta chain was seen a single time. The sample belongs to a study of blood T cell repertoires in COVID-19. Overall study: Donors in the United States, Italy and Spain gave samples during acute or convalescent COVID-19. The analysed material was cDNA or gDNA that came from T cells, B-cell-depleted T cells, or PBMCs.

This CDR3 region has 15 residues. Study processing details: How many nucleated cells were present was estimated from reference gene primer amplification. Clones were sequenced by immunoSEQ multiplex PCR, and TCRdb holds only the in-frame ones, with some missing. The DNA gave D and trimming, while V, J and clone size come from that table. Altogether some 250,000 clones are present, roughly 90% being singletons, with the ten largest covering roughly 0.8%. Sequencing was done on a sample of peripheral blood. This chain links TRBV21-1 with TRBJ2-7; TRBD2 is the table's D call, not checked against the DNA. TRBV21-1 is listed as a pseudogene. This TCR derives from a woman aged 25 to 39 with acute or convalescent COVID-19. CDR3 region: CASSNSYTPPGEQYF. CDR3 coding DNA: TGTGCCAGCAGCAATTCCTATACCCCTCCTGGCGAGCAGTACTTC.